This T cell receptor beta chain was sequenced during a study of cytomegalovirus exposure and HLA in healthy donors (dated by TCRdb to about 2017). A note on the overall study: In an earlier analysis of fewer than 750 of the donors, 250 to 350 Gb of sequence data and 117 million unique TCR beta sequences from about 179 million T cells were reported. Approximately 300 gigabases of sequencing data and around 80 million unique TCR sequences made up an early release that covered roughly 670 HLA-typed donors. The genetic ancestry cluster associated with self-reported Caucasian donors included roughly four fifths of the roughly 410 genotyped donors. The aim of the study was to test whether cataloging public T cell receptors could identify signatures of past pathogen exposure. The study profiled the T cell repertoires of 666 subjects by immunosequencing and related them to cytomegalovirus serostatus. Along with the approximately 600-subject first cohort, a separate validation cohort of over a hundred different subjects was used. To predict cytomegalovirus infection status, the study brought together high-throughput TCR immunosequencing, statistical association of individual TCRs with disease status, and machine learning. To study patterns of TCR occurrence, a later analysis re-analyzed previously published TCR beta repertoires from around 670 donors and added high-resolution HLA genotyping. Rather than drawing on any new phenotypic data, the later analysis identified candidate immune exposures from TCR beta sequences and the way those sequences occurred across donors. To decide whether each TCR beta V gene segment behaved as functional or pseudogenic, an earlier analysis of some 540 of the donors relied on high-throughput TCR beta sequencing. Donor age, sex, ethnicity and CMV serostatus were collected together with the repertoire data. Genome-wide SNP genotypes for about 65% of the roughly 670 donors were used in a later genetic analysis, which treated that subset as a discovery cohort. All discovery cohort repertoires had been generated on a single sequencing platform. Both class I and class II loci were covered by HLA typing, at four-digit resolution. Typing coverage differed by locus: A, B, C, DRB1 and DQB1 were typed in roughly 629-630 donors, DQA1 in about 500, DPA1 in some 570, and DPB1 in around 440. Because of strong linkage in the cohort, roughly five DR-DQ haplotypes were treated as single units for association and clustering. Among 398 genotyped donors of the cohort, an average of approximately 230,000 unique TCR beta nucleotide sequences were sequenced per donor, roughly a sixth of them non-productive. Study-level results and caveats: Sequencing depth was assumed to be roughly uniform across donors in the presence/absence analyses, though that assumption may not hold. Strong co-occurrence of HLA alleles, especially DR and DQ, made assigning TCR associations to individual alleles difficult. At a false discovery rate of 0.05, a later analysis linked approximately 18,000 TCR beta sequences to specific HLA alleles. A later analysis found that HLA-associated TCR beta chains were more clonally expanded and had lower generation probabilities than equally common non-associated chains. Because HLA typing was missing for some donors at each locus, association tests included only the typed subset. The authors suggested that the approach could potentially be generalized to other disease states and immunological phenotypes. The 87-base-pair reads could not distinguish some IMGT-functional V segments, including TRBV6-2 and TRBV6-3, so those segments were excluded. For the cohort, immune exposure information was limited to CMV serostatus. A cluster of highly shared sequence variants was judged likely to be a technical artifact of the sequencing pipeline. A further reported finding was that TCR beta sequences accurately predicted the HLA-A and HLA-B alleles for most subjects in the first cohort. Linkage disequilibrium might explain the correlated functional status among segregating V segments, but an unknown experimental factor could not be ruled out. A later genetic analysis reported fewer N-insertions in productive TCRs among donors in an Asian-associated ancestry cluster than the approximately 670-donor mean. In an earlier analysis of fewer than 700 of the donors, most TCR beta V segments appeared in productive rearrangements about 87% or about 30% of the time, broadly matching IMGT annotations. The study listed around 160 TCR beta chains as associated with cytomegalovirus. In this cohort, only TCR beta chains were sequenced, and detectable features were limited by the absence of alpha or paired-chain data. In a later analysis, the rate of TCR association differed among HLA loci, with DRB1 alleles having the most associated TCRs and HLA-C alleles having the fewest. A later analysis reported that several top co-occurrence clusters appeared linked to parvovirus B19, influenza, CMV and Epstein-Barr virus. Cytomegalovirus status was reported to be diagnosed by the classifier with high specificity and sensitivity in both the original and validation cohorts. V-gene and J-gene trimming of TCR beta chains was associated with a missense DCLRE1C variant in a later genetic analysis, and the association was replicated in an independent cohort. Because counts were too low, some 16 rarely observed V segments, including chromosome 9 orphons, were excluded from the earlier analysis of around 590 of the donors. A later analysis found that most CMV-associated TCR beta chains appeared HLA-restricted, with HLA associations seemingly driven largely by CMV exposure. While some public TCRs were present in many individuals, most TCR sequences turned up only very rarely across donors. In vitro tests confirmed that a few of the cytomegalovirus-associated TCR beta chains recognize cytomegalovirus antigens.

The cohort consisted of 600 to 750 healthy bone marrow donors. All cohort members were sampled while nominally healthy, although unrecorded immune exposures were likely present. The donor tested CMV seropositive and was one of the 289 seropositive cohort members. Each donor provided a peripheral blood sample, and peripheral blood mononuclear cells were used for TCR beta sequencing. The Qiagen DNeasy Blood Extraction Kit was used to extract genomic DNA from the blood cell samples. Looking up the germline V gene (reference sequence) yields CDR1 LNHDA and CDR2 SQIVND. V lost 7 bases and J lost 3 bases; the stretch between them is 18 bases long. From the cysteine through the phenylalanine, the CDR3 covers 15 amino acids. The retained sequence is limited to the CDR3, 45 bases, with the frame set at the first base. In regard to this clone: Its recognized antigen is unknown. No much larger clone is present one base from it, and per-base qualities are unavailable.

Library preparation used the immunoSEQ multiplex PCR assay. For the multiplex PCR, a mixture combining 60 forward primers for TCR Vbeta segments and 13 reverse primers for TCR Jbeta segments was used. A multiplex PCR assay on genomic DNA amplified the CDR3 region of rearranged TCR beta genes. Amplified TCR beta libraries were sequenced as 87-base-pair reads on the Illumina HiSeq System. The original pipeline was this. Across the 600 to 700 repertoires, a later analysis counted 78 million or so unique TCR beta chains, 8.5 million to 12 million of which were shared by at least two donors. A nearest-neighbor algorithm error-corrected the raw reads and collapsed the reads into unique sequences, merging closely related sequences to remove PCR and sequencing errors. V, D and J gene segments were assigned by aligning CDR3 sequences to IMGT reference sequences. For a sequence to be retained, at least a six-nucleotide match to both a V gene segment and a J gene segment was required. A rearrangement counted as productive if the CDR3 had no stop codons and remained in frame with V and J, and every other rearrangement counted as non-productive. Following IMGT convention, CDR3 was defined as the stretch from the second conserved V-encoded cysteine up to the conserved J-encoded phenylalanine. The earlier analysis of 587 of the donors excluded sequences that lacked an unambiguous match to a single V gene segment. An earlier analysis of around 600 of the donors classified V segments as functional when productive rearrangements were above 56.7% and as segregating when the standard deviation between donors was above 5%. A statistical classification framework was built for diagnosing cytomegalovirus status from the catalog of TCR beta chain sequences. In a later analysis, V and J genes were assigned by comparing TCR nucleotide sequences against IMGT/GENE-DB human TR gene sequences. Using the TCRdist pipeline, a later analysis assigned CDR3 sequences along with most-parsimonious VDJ recombination scenarios. In a later analysis, each TCR beta chain was defined by its CDR3 amino acid sequence together with its V-gene family, and reads lacking a unique V-gene family were excluded. A later analysis removed 500 to 650 highly shared, low-generation-probability nucleotide sequences to deal with suspected cross-contamination and a sequencing artifact. A later analysis calculated a clonal expansion index for each public chain from normalized within-repertoire ranks of inferred template counts. In a later analysis, generation probabilities were computed with a VDJ recombination model fitted to out-of-frame rearrangements, and the resulting probabilities were checked against IGoR. Hypergeometric tests were used in a later analysis to score TCR-TCR, TCR-HLA and TCR-CMV co-occurrence, with a repertoire-size bias correction applied to the TCR pairs. In a later analysis, false discovery rates were estimated by permuting HLA or CMV assignments 20 times. In a later analysis, co-occurring TCRs were grouped using DBSCAN, with TCRdist sequence similarity added in when clustering inside HLA-allele-positive subsets. For co-occurrence clustering, repertoires with fewer than 30,000 or more than 120,000 public chains were excluded, along with roughly five repertoires with anomalous nucleotide sharing. Held by TCRdb, this immuneACCESS table contains in-frame sequences only and omits some clones. Under half of the omission traces to an unresolved V gene where checked; the cause of the rest is unknown. V, J and clone size reflect that table, while D and trimming were determined from the DNA. Within this sample are about 210,000 clones, with about 81% of them counted one time only. The ten largest clones take up nearly 6% of the sample.

Sequenced: PBMCs. The sequence came from a middle-aged man in good health and CMV-seropositive. The chain is encoded by TRBV19 joined to TRBJ1-1; no D gene is confidently identified. DNA sequence: TGTGCCAGTATTCCGGCCGGGCGGGCGGACACTGAAGCTTTCTTT. It translates as CASIPAGRADTEAFF.